The TCR beta chain under discussion was sequenced for a study of blood T cell repertoires in COVID-19 (dated by TCRdb to 2018 to 2021). Turning to the overall study: Collaborator samples came from the United States, Italy and Spain and covered acute and convalescent phases of COVID-19. Subjects who had been exposed to COVID-19, were actively infected with it, or had recovered from it provided the deeply sampled blood TCRbeta repertoires that made up the dataset. Nearly every sample came with metadata listing a de-identified subject ID, COVID-19 status, age in years and sex. The samples were drawn from the first 160 participants of the ongoing ImmuneRACE study and from about 1,200 subjects provided by 6 global collaborators. The material from the prospective study consisted of cDNA or gDNA derived from T cells, B-cell-depleted T cells, or PBMCs. The repertoires were released in a freely available public database intended as a resource for research on the immune response to SARS-CoV-2. Where HLA class I and class II types were available, the types were taken from metadata supplied by the sample provider, not from assay-based typing. What the research found in general, with its limitations: The quantity of clinical and demographic metadata differed by source and by participant and was supplied without curation.

TCRbeta CDR3 regions were amplified from genomic DNA by means of the immunoSEQ Assay, a bias-controlled multiplex PCR. Turning to the authors' computational methods: The number of nucleated cells in each sample was estimated by amplification of reference gene primers within the assay. To quantify the absolute abundance of each unique TCRbeta CDR3 rearrangement, sequence reads were collapsed and filtered. Productive Simpson clonality was computed per sample as the square root of Simpson's diversity index over productive rearrangements. The table comes from immuneACCESS by way of TCRdb, which keeps in-frame sequences with V and J called. Part of the clones is missing from these tables; in studies checked, under half for an unresolved V gene and the rest for unknown reasons. From that table come the V and J calls and clone size; the DNA was used to work out D and trimming. Here the sample has roughly 140,000 clones; about four fifths occur a single time. Clones ranked in the top ten supply 3.5% of the sample.

Worth noting for this clone: Its antigen is unknown. Nothing much larger sits one base from this clone, and base qualities are not available.

A second Seattle source provided samples from volunteer blood donors who had recovered from COVID-19. The collaborating institutions used their own protocols to collect whole blood in K2EDTA tubes. For TCRbeta analysis, collaborator samples were shipped as frozen whole blood, as isolated PBMCs, or as DNA extracted from either sample type. This clonotype was sampled from a man aged 65 to 85 who had recovered from COVID-19. What was sequenced was peripheral blood.

The nucleotides read TGTGCCAGCAGCTCCCCGATACAGGTGCGGCGGGGCTACACCTTC. This gives the protein CASSSPIQVRRGYTF. Recombination joined TRBV7-2 with TRBJ1-2, and TRBD1 may be the D gene, going by 5 matching bases. V is reduced by 4 bases and J by 8 bases, leaving a spacing of 20 bases between them. Per the germline V gene, SGHTA is the CDR1 and FQGNSA is the CDR2. Counted from cysteine to phenylalanine, this CDR3 has 15 amino acids. The entry retains the CDR3 DNA only, 45 bases that are in frame from base 1.